Below, 32 T cell receptor beta chains from the same sample are listed, as sequenced in a study of OX40 agonist ivuxolimab in advanced cancers. The library was made by the immunoSEQ multiplex PCR assay. TCRdb's version of the immuneACCESS table is confined to in-frame rearrangements and falls short of the full clone set. An unresolved V gene accounts for under half of the shortfall where checked; the remainder is of unknown origin. This sample comprises fewer than 100,000 clones, 80% to 90% of them detected only once. The ten largest clones take up less than 2% of the sample. This specimen consisted of CD4+ or CD8+ T cells sorted from blood, obtained in a trial of the OX40 agonist ivuxolimab. The receptors shown here come from an adult with an advanced solid tumor such as melanoma, head and neck, liver or kidney cancer.

J is TRBJ2-1 and V is TRBV29-1, with 8 bases that match TRBD1. Germline CDR1 reads SQVTM; CDR2 reads ANQGSEA. CDR3 length: 15 amino acids. J was trimmed by 12 bases and V by 7 bases; bases with no gene match: 20. CDR3 loop: CSAGISPTGALTQFF. The CDR3 DNA follows: TGCAGCGCTGGGATCTCCCCGACAGGGGCCCTAACGCAGTTCTTC.

The V and J genes are TRBV19 and TRBJ1-6, with no clear D. Trimming shortened V by 2 bases and J by 0 bases, and 8 bases separated the two germline ends. Per the germline V gene, CDR1 is LNHDA and CDR2 is SQIVND (reference sequence). The CDR3 consists of 16 residues. The CDR3 is CASSIIPGSYNSPLHF. In nucleotides, the CDR3 is TGTGCCAGTAGTATAATTCCGGGCTCCTATAATTCACCCCTCCACTTT.

The chain is built from TRBV10-3 and TRBJ2-7, with 10 bases matching TRBD1. Losses at the gene ends were 6 bases for V and 6 bases for J; bases not matched to a gene: 5. Per the germline V gene, CDR1 is ENHRY and CDR2 is SYGVKD. This CDR3 spans 13 amino acids. The CDR3 is CAIRGTGAVEQYF. The CDR3 DNA is TGTGCCATCAGGGGGACAGGGGCTGTCGAGCAGTACTTC.

The V gene is TRBV7-6, the J gene TRBJ2-2; weak D call: TRBD1 (6 bases). V was pared by 3 bases and J by 3 bases, with 8 bases between. The CDR3 covers 14 residues. Germline V gives CDR1 SGHVS, CDR2 FNYEAQ. Here the CDR3 DNA reads TGTGCCAGCAGCTTGGACAGCTACACCGGGGAGCTGTTTTTT. The encoded protein is CASSLDSYTGELFF.

The chain carries TRBV19 and TRBJ2-5; TRBD1 agrees at 8 bases. Per the germline V gene, CDR1 is LNHDA and CDR2 is SQIVND (reference sequence). After removal of 4 bases from V and 2 bases from J, the junction contained 6 bases not matched to a gene. CDR3 length: 15 residues. The CDR3 region has the DNA TGTGCCAGTAGTACACGGACAGGGTGGCAAGAGACCCAGTACTTC. Residues: CASSTRTGWQETQYF. Together with reference TRBV19 and TRBJ2-5, the CDR3 gives the full variable domain: DGGITQSPKYLFRKEGQNVTLSCEQNLNHDAMYWYRQDPGQGLRLIYYSQIVNDFQKGDIAEGYSVSREKKESFPLTVTSAQKNPTAFYLCASSTRTGWQETQYFGPGTRLLVL.

The rearrangement links TRBV19 to TRBJ2-2; maybe TRBD1 (6 bases). The V end was cut by 5 bases, the J end by 0 bases, with 13 bases between. Germline CDR1 is LNHDA and CDR2 is SQIVND (reference sequence). This CDR3 has 16 amino acids. CDR3 bases: TGTGCCAGTAGTTCCATACAGGGTACGAACACCGGGGAGCTGTTTTTT. Translating it yields CASSSIQGTNTGELFF.

V usage is TRBV4-1 and J usage is TRBJ1-2, with D maybe TRBD1 (6 bases). The CDR3 covers 17 residues. Trimming stripped 4 bases from V and 6 bases from J, with 24 bases between. Germline V gene lookup returns CDR1 MGHRA and CDR2 YSYEKL. The CDR3 spells CASSLQPARGVSHGYTF. CDR3 sequence (DNA): TGCGCCAGCAGCCTTCAACCCGCGAGGGGGGTATCTCATGGCTACACCTTC.

This chain connects TRBV2 to TRBJ2-5; D gene unclear. CDR1 SNHLY and CDR2 FYNNEI come from the germline V gene. Trimming removed 2 bases from V and 0 bases from J, with 7 bases in between. CDR3 length: 14 amino acids. The CDR3 region is CASSEWADQETQYF. CDR3 coding DNA: TGTGCCAGCAGTGAATGGGCGGACCAAGAGACCCAGTACTTC.

The rearrangement joins TRBV19 to TRBJ2-3; the D gene is possibly TRBD2 (7 bases). The CDR3 contains 13 residues. Trimming removed 7 bases from V and 4 bases from J, with 12 bases in between. Germline V gene data show CDR1 as LNHDA and CDR2 as SQIVND (reference sequence). Here the CDR3 DNA reads TGTGCCAGTACGGTAGGGGGGGCAGATACGCAGTATTTT. This sequence encodes CASTVGGADTQYF.

The rearrangement uses TRBV11-2 and TRBJ1-3; possibly TRBD1 for D (6 bases). Trimming shortened V by 2 bases and J by 5 bases, and 13 bases separated the two germline ends. This CDR3 region has 15 residues. Germline CDR1 SGHAT, CDR2 FQNNGV. The CDR3 nucleotides are TGTGCCAGCAGCTTAAACGGGGGCATTAGAAACACCATATATTTT. Translating gives CASSLNGGIRNTIYF.

The V call is TRBV29-1, the J call TRBJ1-2; D is unresolved. The germline V gene encodes CDR1 SQVTM and CDR2 ANQGSEA. V was shortened by 4 bases and J by 7 bases, with 10 bases between the two germline ends. CDR3 length equals 11 residues. CDR3 in amino acids: CSVGTPRGYTF. DNA for the CDR3: TGCAGCGTTGGGACCCCCCGTGGCTACACCTTC.

V usage is TRBV5-1 and J usage is TRBJ2-2; D not resolved. Trimming took off 0 bases at V and 5 bases at J, with 8 bases between the two ends. The germline CDR1 and CDR2 sequences are SGHRS and YFSETQ. The CDR3 covers 14 residues. The CDR3 nucleotides are TGCGCCAGCAGCTTGGCCTCCTTGACCGGGGAGCTGTTTTTT. It specifies CASSLASLTGELFF.

The chain carries TRBV10-3 and TRBJ1-5, with D possibly TRBD1 on 5 matching bases. The CDR3 sequence is 13 residues long. V was trimmed by 6 bases and J by 5 bases, leaving 11 bases between them. The V gene's germline CDR1 is ENHRY and CDR2 SYGVKD. The CDR3 spells CAIRGVVDQPQHF. DNA for the CDR3: TGTGCCATCAGAGGGGTTGTGGATCAGCCCCAGCATTTT.

This sequence joins TRBV28 and TRBJ2-3, with 8 bases identical to TRBD2. From germline, CDR1 is MDHEN and CDR2 SYDVKM. The CDR3 contains 16 residues. Losses at the gene ends were 3 bases for V and 10 bases for J; bases not matched to a gene: 15. The CDR3 protein is CASSFRGGLSARPQYF. CDR3 in DNA: TGTGCCAGCAGTTTCCGGGGGGGCCTTTCCGCCCGTCCGCAGTATTTT. Together with reference TRBV28 and TRBJ2-3, the CDR3 gives the full variable domain: DVKVTQSSRYLVKRTGEKVFLECVQDMDHENMFWYRQDPGLGLRLIYFSYDVKMKEKGDIPEGYSVSREKKERFSLILESASTNQTSMYLCASSFRGGLSARPQYFGPGTRLTVL.

This clone has only one observation. The rearrangement joins TRBV28 to TRBJ2-7, with a weak D call TRBD2 (6 bases). The CDR3 length is 15 residues. Germline V gene sequence: CDR1 MDHEN, CDR2 SYDVKM. Trimming removed 7 bases from V and 3 bases from J, with 19 bases in between. CDR3 DNA: TGTGCCAGCATTACACTGGGGACTGGAGTCTACGAGCAGTACTTC. Encoded protein: CASITLGTGVYEQYF.

V and J are TRBV5-4 and TRBJ1-1; D perhaps matches TRBD1 (6 bases). The V gene's germline CDR1 is SGHNT and CDR2 YYREEE (reference sequence). Trimming took 7 bases from V and 3 from J, leaving 16 bases between them. The CDR3 length is 14 residues. CDR3 loop: CASSKGGLDTEAFF. The CDR3 nucleotides read TGTGCCAGCTCCAAAGGGGGGCTGGACACTGAAGCTTTCTTT.

This chain connects TRBV5-1 to TRBJ2-7, with 9 bases that match TRBD1. V gave up 3 bases and J gave up 4 bases; unmatched junction bases: 11. This CDR3 has 16 residues. Germline values: CDR1 SGHRS, CDR2 YFSETQ. The CDR3 here is CASSWDRVIALYEQYF. CDR3 DNA sequence: TGCGCCAGCAGCTGGGACAGGGTAATCGCCTTATACGAGCAGTACTTC.

The rearrangement uses TRBV28 and TRBJ2-1; 11 bases align to TRBD2. This CDR3 has 16 amino acids. Germline CDR1 is MDHEN and CDR2 is SYDVKM. Trimming took 4 bases from V and 6 from J; bases not matched to a gene: 8. The CDR3 nucleotides are TGTGCCAGCAGTTCCTATAGCGGGGGGGCGGGCAATGAGCAGTTCTTC. Translating gives CASSSYSGGAGNEQFF.

Only one count was recorded for this clone. V is TRBV28 and J is TRBJ2-3; D not resolved. V shed 3 bases and J shed 1 base, with 5 bases lying between them. Per the germline V gene, CDR1 is MDHEN and CDR2 is SYDVKM. CDR3 size: 13 residues. The CDR3 reads CASSLGRTDTQYF. Here the CDR3 DNA reads TGTGCCAGCAGTTTGGGTCGCACAGATACGCAGTATTTT.

J is TRBJ2-3 and V is TRBV7-9; 7 bases are a match to TRBD2. Trimming took 3 bases from V and 1 from J; bases not matched to a gene: 4. There are 15 residues in the CDR3. Per germline, CDR1 SEHNR and CDR2 FQNEAQ (reference sequence). CDR3 sequence reads: CASSFPRGGTDTQYF. In DNA form, the CDR3 reads TGTGCCAGCAGCTTCCCCCGGGGGGGCACAGATACGCAGTATTTT.

The V gene is TRBV10-3, the J gene TRBJ2-3; the match to TRBD1 covers 8 bases. This CDR3 region has 14 residues. Trimming removed 4 bases from V and 4 bases from J; junction bases left unmatched: 4. Germline V gene data show CDR1 as ENHRY and CDR2 as SYGVKD. CDR3 in amino acids: CAISGTGSSDTQYF. Written as DNA, the CDR3 is TGTGCCATCAGTGGGACAGGGAGCTCAGATACGCAGTATTTT.

The DNA for the CDR3 is TGTGCCAGCAGCACACCAACAGGCTACACCTTC. This sequence encodes CASSTPTGYTF. The chain combines TRBV21-1 with TRBJ1-2; the table's D call, TRBD1, has no DNA check behind it. TRBV21-1 is given as a pseudogene. The CDR3 has 11 amino acids.

This chain links TRBV28 with TRBJ1-1; D gene ambiguous. Germline CDR1 MDHEN, CDR2 SYDVKM. CDR3 size: 11 residues. V was cut by 3 bases and J by 5 bases, with 4 bases left in between. The CDR3 protein is CASSLITEAFF. CDR3 coding DNA: TGTGCCAGCAGTTTGATAACTGAAGCTTTCTTT.

This clone appeared once. V usage is TRBV5-6 and J usage is TRBJ1-4; D is uncertain. V lost 2 bases, J lost 8 bases, and 16 bases lay in between. The CDR3 length is 15 residues. Germline values: CDR1 SGHDT, CDR2 YYEEEE. Written as DNA, the CDR3 is TGTGCCAGCAGCTTCAGATTACCGGCGGGGGAAAAACTGTTTTTT. Its translation is CASSFRLPAGEKLFF.

This clone was seen more than once but under ten times. This chain links TRBV9 with TRBJ2-7; D remains unclear. Trimming pared 0 bases from V and 1 base from J, leaving 8 bases between. In germline, CDR1 is SGDLS, CDR2 YYNGEE. The CDR3 runs 14 residues. CDR3 sequence reads: CASSVAALSYEQYF. CDR3 bases: TGTGCCAGCAGCGTAGCGGCCCTATCCTACGAGCAGTACTTC.

The chain is built from TRBV5-4 and TRBJ1-1; a possible D gene is TRBD1 (5 bases). Germline V gene lookup returns CDR1 SGHNT and CDR2 YYREEE (reference sequence). V was shortened by 4 bases and J by 3 bases, with 16 bases between the two germline ends. This CDR3 comprises 15 residues. The CDR3: CASSKGRLEDTEAFF. The CDR3 DNA reads TGTGCCAGCAGCAAGGGACGCCTCGAGGACACTGAAGCTTTCTTT.

V usage is TRBV18 and J usage is TRBJ1-2, with TRBD1 identical over 7 bases. V shed 5 bases, J shed 4 bases, and the junction held 7 bases outside the gene matches. The V gene's germline CDR1 is KGHSH and CDR2 LQKENI. The CDR3 length is 14 residues. In DNA, the CDR3 is TGTGCCAGCTCATCGCGGGACAGCCGCTATGGCTACACCTTC. The encoded protein is CASSSRDSRYGYTF.

A word on this clone: The junction departs from germline at one end; a sequencing error may be responsible. V gene TRBV28 combines with J gene TRBJ1-5; no reliable D call. Germline V gene lookup returns CDR1 MDHEN and CDR2 SYDVKM. This CDR3 spans 12 amino acids. The CDR3 loop is CASSRANQSQHF. The CDR3 region has the DNA TGTGCCAGCAGCCGAGCTAATCAGTCCCAGCATTTT.

The gene calls are TRBV7-2 and TRBJ1-4; 7 bases match TRBD1. In germline, CDR1 is SGHTA, CDR2 FQGNSA. This CDR3 is built from 14 residues. The V gene end was trimmed by 3 bases and the J gene end by 7 bases; junction bases not matched to a gene: 5. CDR3 DNA: TGTGCCAGCAGCTTGACAGGGAGCCGTGAAAAACTGTTTTTT. It yields the protein CASSLTGSREKLFF.

The chain joins TRBV4-2 to TRBJ2-2; a possible D gene is TRBD2 (6 bases). The germline V and J ends were trimmed by 7 bases and 2 bases, with 11 bases remaining between them. In germline, CDR1 is LGHNA, CDR2 YNFKEQ. This CDR3 has 14 amino acids. CDR3 amino acids: CASNMDYNTGELFF. For the CDR3, the DNA is TGTGCCAGCAACATGGACTATAACACCGGGGAGCTGTTTTTT.

This chain joins TRBV28 and TRBJ1-5; TRBD1 aligns across 7 bases. The CDR3 spans 14 residues. CDR1 and CDR2 (germline): MDHEN, SYDVKM. Unmatched junction bases numbered 4, after V lost 5 bases and J lost 3 bases. CDR3 DNA: TGTGCCAGCAGTGGAGGGGGCCCCAATCAGCCCCAGCATTTT. Its translation is CASSGGGPNQPQHF.

For this clone: An end of the junction differs from the germline gene, which may be a read error. This CDR3 is also generated by other DNA sequences in the sample. The genes are TRBV2 and TRBJ1-5; no reliable D call. CDR1 is SNHLY and CDR2 is FYNNEI in the germline V gene. CDR3 size: 14 residues. This chain's CDR3 is CASSEPISNQPQHF. The CDR3 nucleotides read TGCGCCAGCAGCGAGCCTATTAGCAATCAGCCCCAGCATTTT.